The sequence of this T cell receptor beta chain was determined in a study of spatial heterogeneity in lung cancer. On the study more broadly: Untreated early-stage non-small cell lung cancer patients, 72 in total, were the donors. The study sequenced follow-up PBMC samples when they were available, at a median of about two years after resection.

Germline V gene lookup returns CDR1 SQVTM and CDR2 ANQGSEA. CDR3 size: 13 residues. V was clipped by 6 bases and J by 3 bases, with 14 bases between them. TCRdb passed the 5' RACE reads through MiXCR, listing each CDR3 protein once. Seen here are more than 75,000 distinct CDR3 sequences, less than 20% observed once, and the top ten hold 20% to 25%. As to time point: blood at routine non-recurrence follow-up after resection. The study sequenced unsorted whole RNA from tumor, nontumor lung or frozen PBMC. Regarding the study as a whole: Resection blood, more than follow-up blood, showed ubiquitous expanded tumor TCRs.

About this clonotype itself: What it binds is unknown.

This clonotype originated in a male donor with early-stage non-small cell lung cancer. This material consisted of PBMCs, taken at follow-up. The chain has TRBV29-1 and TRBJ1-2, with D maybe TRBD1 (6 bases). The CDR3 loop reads CSVTNREDYGYTF. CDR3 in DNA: TGCAGCGTAACGAACAGGGAGGACTATGGCTACACCTTC.